These 13 T cell receptor beta chains were sequenced from one sample in a study of control samples from healthy donors and cancer patients. Generated by immunoSEQ multiplex PCR, the TCRdb table keeps only in-frame clones and is missing some. Of 150,000 to 200,000 clones listed, roughly 94% are singletons. The sequenced sample was blood. The source is a woman aged 18-35 years in good health.

The chain is built from TRBV6-5 and TRBJ1-2; D gene unclear. The V and J ends lost 6 bases and 2 bases respectively, with 7 bases between them. The CDR3 extends over 12 amino acids. Per germline, CDR1 MNHEY and CDR2 SVGAGI. The CDR3 is CASRAVNYGYTF. In DNA, the CDR3 is TGTGCCAGCAGGGCAGTCAACTATGGCTACACCTTC.

The chain couples TRBV10-3 to TRBJ2-1; the D is unclear. CDR1 is ENHRY and CDR2 is SYGVKD in the germline V gene. Trimming removed 3 bases from V and 10 bases from J, with 10 bases in between. The CDR3 has 12 amino acids. The CDR3 sequence: CAISDPVGEQFF. In DNA, the CDR3 is TGTGCCATCAGTGACCCGGTAGGCGAGCAGTTCTTC.

The chain is built from TRBV19 and TRBJ1-2, with 10 bases matching TRBD1. The CDR3 consists of 18 residues. In germline, CDR1 is LNHDA, CDR2 SQIVND (reference sequence). V trimming: 1 base; J trimming: 7 bases; junction bases outside the gene matches: 15. The CDR3 protein is CASSIAAVDRGISSGYTF. The CDR3 DNA reads as TGTGCCAGTAGTATAGCCGCAGTGGACAGGGGGATTTCCAGTGGCTACACCTTC. Full variable domain (remainder filled in from reference TRBV19 and TRBJ1-2): DGGITQSPKYLFRKEGQNVTLSCEQNLNHDAMYWYRQDPGQGLRLIYYSQIVNDFQKGDIAEGYSVSREKKESFPLTVTSAQKNPTAFYLCASSIAAVDRGISSGYTFGSGTRLTVV.

The chain recombines TRBV20-1 with TRBJ2-1; possibly TRBD1 for D (5 bases). The CDR3 has 16 amino acids. Germline V lookup: CDR1 DFQATT, CDR2 SNEGSKA (reference sequence). Trimming removed 3 bases at V and 0 bases at J, with 15 bases between. The CDR3 here is CSASDPRQSSYNEQFF. Written as DNA, the CDR3 is TGCAGTGCTAGTGACCCGCGACAGAGCTCCTACAATGAGCAGTTCTTC.

This sequence joins TRBV19 and TRBJ1-1, with TRBD1 as a possible D gene (6 bases). The CDR3 is 15 amino acids. Trimming removed 0 bases at V and 5 bases at J, with 13 bases between. Germline loops: CDR1 LNHDA, CDR2 SQIVND (reference sequence). This chain's CDR3 is CASSIETGHPTEAFF. The CDR3, as DNA: TGTGCCAGTAGTATAGAAACGGGACACCCAACTGAAGCTTTCTTT.

On this clone itself: Other DNA sequences in the same sample also yield this CDR3. J is TRBJ1-5 and V is TRBV28; 7 nucleotides align to TRBD1. CDR1 is MDHEN, CDR2 SYDVKM, per germline. Trimming cost V 5 bases and J 2 bases; bases outside gene matches: 3. This CDR3 has 14 residues. CDR3 in DNA: TGTGCCAGCAGTGACAGGGTAGGCAATCAGCCCCAGCATTTT. It yields the protein CASSDRVGNQPQHF.

The CDR3 loop is CSVAPGLAGTAKNIQYF. CDR3 nucleotides: TGCAGCGTTGCACCGGGACTAGCGGGGACGGCCAAAAACATTCAGTACTTC. The chain combines TRBV29-1 with TRBJ2-4, with 13 nucleotides matching TRBD2. Germline V gene lookup returns CDR1 SQVTM and CDR2 ANQGSEA. V dropped 4 bases and J dropped 1; count of bases not matched to a gene: 7. CDR3 length equals 17 residues.

This chain uses TRBV5-5 with TRBJ1-4, with D perhaps TRBD1 (6 bases). Germline CDR1 reads SGHKS; CDR2 reads YYEKEE (reference sequence). The CDR3 covers 14 residues. Trimming shortened V by 2 bases and J by 8 bases, and 13 bases separated the two germline ends. The CDR3 protein is CASSLRGMEEKLFF. CDR3 bases: TGTGCCAGCAGCTTAAGGGGGATGGAGGAAAAACTGTTTTTT.

J is TRBJ2-1 and V is TRBV5-1, with D tentatively TRBD2 (6 bases). CDR3 length: 14 amino acids. Germline CDR1 SGHRS, CDR2 YFSETQ. Trimming removed 2 bases from V and 0 bases from J, with 6 bases in between. The CDR3 loop reads CASSLLASYNEQFF. The DNA of the CDR3 is TGCGCCAGCAGCTTACTAGCCTCCTACAATGAGCAGTTCTTC. The full variable domain, completed using reference TRBV5-1 and TRBJ2-1, is KAGVTQTPRYLIKTRGQQVTLSCSPISGHRSVSWYQQTPGQGLQFLFEYFSETQRNKGNFPGRFSGRQFSNSRSEMNVSTLELGDSALYLCASSLLASYNEQFFGPGTRLTVL.

This chain connects TRBV5-1 to TRBJ1-6, with D hard to call. From germline, CDR1 is SGHRS and CDR2 YFSETQ. CDR3 size: 14 residues. V was clipped by 0 bases and J by 7 bases, with 8 bases between them. Here the CDR3 DNA reads TGCGCCAGCAGCTTGGAGTACTTCAATTCACCCCTCCACTTT. Amino acid sequence: CASSLEYFNSPLHF.

The V and J genes are TRBV14 and TRBJ2-4; D is unclear. The CDR3 has 14 amino acids. V dropped 0 bases and J dropped 6 bases, with 9 bases sitting between them. Germline CDR1 is SGHDN and CDR2 is FVKESK. The DNA for the CDR3 is TGTGCCAGCAGCCAAGATCTGGCGAGAAACATTCAGTACTTC. This encodes CASSQDLARNIQYF.

The chain joins TRBV12-5 to TRBJ1-2; D call uncertain. V gave up 8 bases and J gave up 2 bases, with 15 bases separating them. Germline lookup yields CDR1 LGHNT and CDR2 FRNRAP. The CDR3 runs to 14 residues. CDR3 residues: CASSTTGSNYGYTF. The CDR3 DNA reads TGTGCTAGTAGCACAACGGGCAGCAACTATGGCTACACCTTC.

V usage is TRBV24-1 and J usage is TRBJ1-2; 9 bases fit TRBD1. The germline CDR1 and CDR2 sequences are KGHDR and SFDVKD. The CDR3 has 13 residues. Trimming at V came to 7 bases and at J to 2 bases, leaving 1 base not matched to a gene. CDR3 in amino acids: CATRGTGNYGYTF. The CDR3 DNA follows: TGTGCCACCAGAGGGACAGGGAACTATGGCTACACCTTC.